Following are 10 T cell receptor beta chains from one sample sequenced in a study of blood T cell repertoires in COVID-19. TCRdb's copy holds only in-frame clones and misses some; the assay was immunoSEQ multiplex PCR. The sample shows approximately 160,000 clones, about 88% of them seen only once. Sample: peripheral blood. The receptor source for this set is an elderly woman with acute or convalescent COVID-19.

The J gene is TRBJ2-6, the V gene TRBV19; D perhaps matches TRBD2 (5 bases). The V end lost 5 bases, the J end lost 1 base, and 18 bases lay between the germline ends. From germline, CDR1 is LNHDA and CDR2 SQIVND (reference sequence). This CDR3 contains 18 residues. The CDR3 DNA reads as TGTGCCAGTAGTCCCGAGGGCAGTATTGGGTCTGGGGCCAACGTCCTGACTTTC. It yields the protein CASSPEGSIGSGANVLTF.

This chain joins TRBV5-6 and TRBJ2-1; 8 positions agree with TRBD1. This CDR3 contains 15 residues. V was pared by 2 bases and J by 9 bases, with 10 bases of the junction left unmatched. Germline V gene sequence: CDR1 SGHDT, CDR2 YYEEEE. The CDR3 region has the DNA TGTGCCAGCAGCTTTGGACAGGGCATGAGTGGTGAGCAGTTCTTC. This codes for CASSFGQGMSGEQFF.

The chain links TRBV11-2 to TRBJ1-3; 8 bases are a match to TRBD1. Unmatched junction bases numbered 7, after V lost 3 bases and J lost 0 bases. CDR3 size: 17 residues. CDR1 SGHAT and CDR2 FQNNGV come from the germline V gene. CDR3 nucleotide sequence: TGTGCCAGCAGCTTCGGACCAGGGGGCCTCTCTGGAAACACCATATATTTT. This encodes CASSFGPGGLSGNTIYF.

The V gene is TRBV19, the J gene TRBJ2-5, with 8 bases aligning to TRBD2. The germline V gene has CDR1 LNHDA and CDR2 SQIVND (reference sequence). This CDR3 has 16 amino acids. The V gene end was trimmed by 5 bases and the J gene end by 4 bases; junction bases not matched to a gene: 12. The chain's CDR3 is CASSPGPGTRSETQYF. In nucleotides, the CDR3 is TGTGCCAGTAGTCCAGGACCCGGGACTAGGTCAGAGACCCAGTACTTC. Complete variable domain (other parts from reference TRBV19 and TRBJ2-5): DGGITQSPKYLFRKEGQNVTLSCEQNLNHDAMYWYRQDPGQGLRLIYYSQIVNDFQKGDIAEGYSVSREKKESFPLTVTSAQKNPTAFYLCASSPGPGTRSETQYFGPGTRLLVL.

This clone was picked up one time. As DNA, the CDR3 is TGTGCCACCAGTGATTTACACAGGGACTATGGCTACACCTTC. It codes for CATSDLHRDYGYTF. The chain employs TRBV24-1 and TRBJ1-2; D is perhaps TRBD1 (6 bases). CDR1 is KGHDR and CDR2 is SFDVKD in the germline V gene. Trimming removed 1 base from V and 3 bases from J, with 8 bases in between. This CDR3 spans 14 amino acids.

This rearrangement joins TRBV5-4 to TRBJ2-7, with 10 bases fitting TRBD2. The CDR3 covers 18 residues. Trimming took 1 base from V and 0 from J; bases not matched to a gene: 10. Germline V gene sequence: CDR1 SGHNT, CDR2 YYREEE (reference sequence). CDR3 coding DNA: TGTGCCAGCAGCTTGAGACCTAGCGGGAGCTTTAGCTCCTACGAGCAGTACTTC. Protein product: CASSLRPSGSFSSYEQYF.

This rearrangement joins TRBV15 to TRBJ1-1; D is ambiguous. Per germline, CDR1 LNHNV and CDR2 YYDKDF (reference sequence). CDR3 size: 14 residues. The V and J ends lost 4 bases and 6 bases respectively, with 15 bases between them. The chain's CDR3 is CATSTSGSLSEAFF. The DNA of the CDR3 is TGTGCCACCAGCACCTCAGGCAGCCTCTCTGAAGCTTTCTTT.

This chain connects TRBV12-5 to TRBJ2-3; TRBD2 is a possible D gene (6 bases). CDR1 is LGHNT, CDR2 FRNRAP, per germline. V lost 8 bases, J lost 2 bases, and 8 bases lay in between. CDR3 length: 12 amino acids. CDR3 nucleotides: TGTGCTAGTAGGAGGGACACAGATACGCAGTATTTT. Translating gives CASRRDTDTQYF.

The rearrangement links TRBV11-2 to TRBJ1-1; the D is unclear. CDR3 length: 13 amino acids. The V end lost 0 bases, the J end lost 10 bases, and 12 bases lay between the germline ends. Germline CDR1 SGHAT, CDR2 FQNNGV. CDR3 protein: CASSLDSRIGAFF. CDR3 DNA: TGTGCCAGCAGCTTAGATAGCCGGATCGGAGCTTTCTTT.

The rearrangement joins TRBV3-1 (or the pseudogene TRBV3-2) to TRBJ1-1, with TRBD1 as a possible D gene (5 bases). Germline V gene data show CDR1 as LGHDT and CDR2 as YNNKEL (reference sequence). The length of the CDR3 is 13 residues. The ends were cut back, 3 bases at V and 3 bases at J, with 8 bases in the middle. The CDR3 protein is CASSHRGDTEAFF. CDR3 DNA sequence: TGTGCCAGCAGCCATAGGGGTGACACTGAAGCTTTCTTT.